This TCR beta chain was sequenced for a study of blood T cell repertoires in COVID-19. Sequencing used immunoSEQ multiplex PCR; TCRdb keeps in-frame clones, though not all of them. There are 150,000 to 200,000 clones in the sample; approximately 83% occur only once, and 1.5% to 1.7% lies in the top ten. Sequencing used peripheral blood. The TCR originated in a human donor in a cohort sampled during active COVID-19.

For the CDR3, the DNA is TGTGCCAGCAGCCTGACAGTGAACACTGAAGCTTTCTTT. This translates into CASSLTVNTEAFF. The rearrangement joins TRBV2 to TRBJ1-1; maybe TRBD1 (5 bases). The CDR3 extends over 13 amino acids. The germline CDR1 and CDR2 sequences are SNHLY and FYNNEI. With 6 bases removed from V and 0 bases from J, the gap between germline ends came to 8 bases. Supplemented by reference TRBV2 and TRBJ1-1, the full variable domain reads EPEVTQTPSHQVTQMGQEVILRCVPISNHLYFYWYRQILGQKVEFLVSFYNNEISEKSEIFDDQFSVERPDGSNFTLKIRSTKLEDSAMYFCASSLTVNTEAFFGQGTRLTVV.